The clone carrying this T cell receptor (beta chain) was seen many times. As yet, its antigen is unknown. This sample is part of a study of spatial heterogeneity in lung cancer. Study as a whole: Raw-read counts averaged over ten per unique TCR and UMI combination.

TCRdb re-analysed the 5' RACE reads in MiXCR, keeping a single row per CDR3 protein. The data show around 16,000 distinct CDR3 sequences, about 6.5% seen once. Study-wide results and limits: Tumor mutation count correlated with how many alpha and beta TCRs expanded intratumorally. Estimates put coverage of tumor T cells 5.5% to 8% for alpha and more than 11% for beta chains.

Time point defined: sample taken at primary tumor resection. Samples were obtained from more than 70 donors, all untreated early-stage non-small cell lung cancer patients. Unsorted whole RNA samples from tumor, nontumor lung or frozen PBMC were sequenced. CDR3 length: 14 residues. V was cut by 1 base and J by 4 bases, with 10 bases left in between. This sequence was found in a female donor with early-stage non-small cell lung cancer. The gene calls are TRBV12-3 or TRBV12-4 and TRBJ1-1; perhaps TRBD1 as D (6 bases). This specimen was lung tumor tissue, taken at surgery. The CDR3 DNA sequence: TGTGCCAGCAGTTTAGGCGGGGGCGTCACTGAAGCTTTCTTT. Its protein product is CASSLGGGVTEAFF.